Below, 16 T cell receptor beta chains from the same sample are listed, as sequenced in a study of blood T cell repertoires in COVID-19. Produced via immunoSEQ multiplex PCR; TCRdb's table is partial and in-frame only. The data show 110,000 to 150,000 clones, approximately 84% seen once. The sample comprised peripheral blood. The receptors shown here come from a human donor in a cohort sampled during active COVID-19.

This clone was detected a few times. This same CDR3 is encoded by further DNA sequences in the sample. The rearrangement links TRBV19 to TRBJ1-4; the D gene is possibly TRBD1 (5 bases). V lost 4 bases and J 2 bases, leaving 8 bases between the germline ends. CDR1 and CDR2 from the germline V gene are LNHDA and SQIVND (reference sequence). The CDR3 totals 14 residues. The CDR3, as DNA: TGTGCCAGTAGTACCACAGGCACTAATGAAAAACTGTTTTTT. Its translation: CASSTTGTNEKLFF.

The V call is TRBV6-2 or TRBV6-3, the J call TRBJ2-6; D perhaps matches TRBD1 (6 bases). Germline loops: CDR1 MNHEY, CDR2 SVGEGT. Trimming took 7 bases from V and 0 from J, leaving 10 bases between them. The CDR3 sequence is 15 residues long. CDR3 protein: CASTPTGSGANVLTF. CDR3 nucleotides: TGTGCCAGCACCCCGACAGGCTCTGGGGCCAACGTCCTGACTTTC.

CDR3 sequence reads: CASSRQGTTYEQYF. CDR3 nucleotide sequence: TGTGCCAGCAGTAGACAGGGTACAACCTACGAGCAGTACTTC. This rearrangement joins TRBV28 to TRBJ2-7, with 7 bases that match TRBD1. V was clipped by 5 bases and J by 2 bases; unmatched bases: 6. Germline V gene data show CDR1 as MDHEN and CDR2 as SYDVKM. This CDR3 has 14 amino acids.

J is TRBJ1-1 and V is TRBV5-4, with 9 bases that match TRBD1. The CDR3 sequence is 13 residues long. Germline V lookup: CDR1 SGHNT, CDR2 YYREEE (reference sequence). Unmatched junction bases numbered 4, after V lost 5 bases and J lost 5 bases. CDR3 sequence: CASRTGTGTEAFF. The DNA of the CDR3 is TGTGCCAGCAGAACCGGGACAGGGACTGAAGCTTTCTTT.

The CDR3 DNA sequence: TGTGCTAGTGGCCCGGACAGGGACGACAATCAGCCCCAGCATTTT. It codes for CASGPDRDDNQPQHF. The rearrangement links TRBV12-5 to TRBJ1-5; 8 positions match TRBD1. Germline values: CDR1 LGHNT, CDR2 FRNRAP. The junction had 7 bases not matched to a gene; V was cut back by 6 bases and J by 3 bases. The length of the CDR3 is 15 residues.

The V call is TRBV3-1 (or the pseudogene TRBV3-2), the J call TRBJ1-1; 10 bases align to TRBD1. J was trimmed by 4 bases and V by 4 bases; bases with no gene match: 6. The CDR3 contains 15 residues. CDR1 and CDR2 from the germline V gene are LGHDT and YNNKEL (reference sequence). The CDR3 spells CASSPGTGDRTEAFF. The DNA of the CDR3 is TGTGCCAGCAGCCCGGGGACAGGGGATCGCACTGAAGCTTTCTTT.

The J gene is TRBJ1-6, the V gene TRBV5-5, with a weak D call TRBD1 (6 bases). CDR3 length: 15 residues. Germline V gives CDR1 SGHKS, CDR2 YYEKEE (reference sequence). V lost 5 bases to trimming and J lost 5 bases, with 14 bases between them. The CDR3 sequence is CASRTDRINNSPLHF. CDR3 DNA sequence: TGTGCCAGCAGGACGGACAGAATTAATAATTCACCCCTCCACTTT.

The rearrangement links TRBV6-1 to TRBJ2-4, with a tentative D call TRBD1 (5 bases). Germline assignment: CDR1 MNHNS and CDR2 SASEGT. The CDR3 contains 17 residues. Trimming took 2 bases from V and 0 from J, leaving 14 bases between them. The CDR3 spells CASSELLGRLAKNIQYF. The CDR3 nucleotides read TGTGCCAGCAGTGAACTGTTGGGGCGCTTAGCCAAAAACATTCAGTACTTC.

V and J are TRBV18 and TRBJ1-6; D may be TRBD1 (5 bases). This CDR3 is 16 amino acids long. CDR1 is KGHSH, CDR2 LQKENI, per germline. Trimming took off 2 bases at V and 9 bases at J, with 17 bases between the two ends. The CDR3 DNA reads TGTGCCAGCTCACCAAACCAGTCAGGGTGGGGTTCACCCCTCCACTTT. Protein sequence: CASSPNQSGWGSPLHF. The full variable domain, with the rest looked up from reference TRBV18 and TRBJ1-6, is NAGVMQNPRHLVRRRGQEARLRCSPMKGHSHVYWYRQLPEEGLKFMVYLQKENIIDESGMPKERFSAEFPKEGPSILRIQQVVRGDSAAYFCASSPNQSGWGSPLHFGNGTRLTVT.

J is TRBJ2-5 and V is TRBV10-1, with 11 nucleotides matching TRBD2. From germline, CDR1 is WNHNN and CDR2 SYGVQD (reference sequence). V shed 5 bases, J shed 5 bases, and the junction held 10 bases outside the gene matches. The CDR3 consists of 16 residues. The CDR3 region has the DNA TGCGCCAGCAGTTCGATTAGCGGGGGGGCAGGGGAGACCCAGTACTTC. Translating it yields CASSSISGGAGETQYF.

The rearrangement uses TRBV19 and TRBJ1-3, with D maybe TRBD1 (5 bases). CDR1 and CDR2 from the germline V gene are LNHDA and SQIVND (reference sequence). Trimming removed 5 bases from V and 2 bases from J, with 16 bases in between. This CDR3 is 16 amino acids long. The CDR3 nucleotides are TGTGCCAGTAGTCCCCCGAAGCAGGGAACTGGAAACACCATATATTTT. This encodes CASSPPKQGTGNTIYF.

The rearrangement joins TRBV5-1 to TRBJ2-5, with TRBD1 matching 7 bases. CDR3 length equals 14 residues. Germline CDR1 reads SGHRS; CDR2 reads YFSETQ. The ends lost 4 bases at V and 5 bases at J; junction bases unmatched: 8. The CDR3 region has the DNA TGCGCCAGCAGCCAACAGGGGCTTTCGGAGACCCAGTACTTC. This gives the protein CASSQQGLSETQYF.

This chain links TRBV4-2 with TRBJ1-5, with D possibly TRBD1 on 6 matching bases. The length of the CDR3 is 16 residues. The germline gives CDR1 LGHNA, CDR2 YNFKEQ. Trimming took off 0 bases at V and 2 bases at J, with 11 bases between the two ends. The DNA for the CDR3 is TGTGCCAGCAGCCAAGAAGGCAGGGGTGGCAATCAGCCCCAGCATTTT. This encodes CASSQEGRGGNQPQHF.

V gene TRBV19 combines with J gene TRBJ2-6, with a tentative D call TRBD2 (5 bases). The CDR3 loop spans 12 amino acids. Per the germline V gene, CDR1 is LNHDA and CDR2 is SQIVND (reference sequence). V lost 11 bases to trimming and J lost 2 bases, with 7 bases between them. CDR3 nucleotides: TGTGCCTCGGGAACTGGGGCCAACGTCCTGACTTTC. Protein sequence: CASGTGANVLTF.

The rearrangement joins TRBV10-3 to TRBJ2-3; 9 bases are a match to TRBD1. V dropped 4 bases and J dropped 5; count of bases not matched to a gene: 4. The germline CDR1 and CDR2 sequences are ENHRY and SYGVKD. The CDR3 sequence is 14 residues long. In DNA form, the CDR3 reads TGTGCCATCAGTGGGACAGGGGTTGGAGATACGCAGTATTTT. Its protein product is CAISGTGVGDTQYF.

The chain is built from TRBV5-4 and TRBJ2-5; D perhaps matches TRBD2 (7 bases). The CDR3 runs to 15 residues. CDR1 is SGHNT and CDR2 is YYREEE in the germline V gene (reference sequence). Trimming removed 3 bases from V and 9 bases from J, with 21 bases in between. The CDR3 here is CASSYERGGLGAQYF. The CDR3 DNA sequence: TGTGCCAGCAGCTACGAAAGGGGGGGGCTTGGGGCCCAGTACTTC.